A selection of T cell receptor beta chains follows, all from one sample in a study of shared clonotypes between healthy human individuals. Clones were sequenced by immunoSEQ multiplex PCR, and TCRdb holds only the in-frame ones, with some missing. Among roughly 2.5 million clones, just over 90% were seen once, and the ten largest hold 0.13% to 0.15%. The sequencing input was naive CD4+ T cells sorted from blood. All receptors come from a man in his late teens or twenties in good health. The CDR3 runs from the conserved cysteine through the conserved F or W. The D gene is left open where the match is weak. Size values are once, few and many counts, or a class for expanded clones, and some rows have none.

cdr3_nt: TGTGCCAGCTCACCTTCACAGGGGCCCAATGAGCAGTTCTTC; cdr3_aa: CASSPSQGPNEQFF; clone_size: -; j_call: TRBJ2-1; d_call: TRBD1; v_call: TRBV18
cdr3_nt: TGTGCCAGCAGCCCGGCGGGACTAGCGGCAAGTAACTCCTACAATGAGCAGTTCTTC; cdr3_aa: CASSPAGLAASNSYNEQFF; clone_size: once; j_call: TRBJ2-1; d_call: TRBD2; v_call: TRBV5-4
cdr3_nt: TGTGCCAGCTCACCACCTGGGGGGCCAGTCGACACTGAAGCTTTCTTT; cdr3_aa: CASSPPGGPVDTEAFF; clone_size: -; j_call: TRBJ1-1; d_call: -; v_call: TRBV18
cdr3_nt: TGCGCCAGCAGCGGGGCTAGCGGGCACGTCAATGAGCAGTTCTTC; cdr3_aa: CASSGASGHVNEQFF; clone_size: -; j_call: TRBJ2-1; d_call: TRBD2; v_call: TRBV5-1
cdr3_nt: TGTGCCAGCAGTTTAATAGGTTCCGGTGGCTACACCTTC; cdr3_aa: CASSLIGSGGYTF; clone_size: -; j_call: TRBJ1-2; d_call: -; v_call: TRBV28
cdr3_nt: TGTGCCAGCAGTTTATCGGGGGGGACTAGCGGGAGGGCCCCCACGATCTTC; cdr3_aa: CASSLSGGTSGRAPTIF; clone_size: -; j_call: TRBJ2-1; d_call: TRBD2; v_call: TRBV27
cdr3_nt: TGCAGCGTTGGCGCGGGGGTGAGTTACGAGCAGTACTTC; cdr3_aa: CSVGAGVSYEQYF; clone_size: -; j_call: TRBJ2-7; d_call: TRBD2; v_call: TRBV29-1
cdr3_nt: TGTGCCAGCAGCTTAGGACAGGGAGGGATGAACACTGAAGCTTTCTTT; cdr3_aa: CASSLGQGGMNTEAFF; clone_size: -; j_call: TRBJ1-1; d_call: TRBD1; v_call: TRBV11-2
cdr3_nt: TGCGCCAGCAGCCAACCAACGAGACAGGGGGCTGATCAGCCCCAGCATTTT; cdr3_aa: CASSQPTRQGADQPQHF; clone_size: -; j_call: TRBJ1-5; d_call: TRBD1; v_call: TRBV4-1
cdr3_nt: TGTGCCAGCAGTTACTCGGGAGGTCAAGAGACCCAGTACTTC; cdr3_aa: CASSYSGGQETQYF; clone_size: -; j_call: TRBJ2-5; d_call: -; v_call: TRBV6-5
cdr3_nt: TGTGCCAGCAGGGACCCTTTGAATACGCAGTATTTT; cdr3_aa: CASRDPLNTQYF; clone_size: -; j_call: TRBJ2-3; d_call: -; v_call: TRBV2
cdr3_nt: TGTGCCAGCAGCTCCGGGACTCTCGGAGAAAAACTGTTTTTT; cdr3_aa: CASSSGTLGEKLFF; clone_size: few; j_call: TRBJ1-4; d_call: -; v_call: TRBV6-5
cdr3_nt: TGTGCCAGCCCGGTCGGGCAGGATGGCTACACCTTC; cdr3_aa: CASPVGQDGYTF; clone_size: -; j_call: TRBJ1-2; d_call: -; v_call: TRBV6-4
cdr3_nt: TGCGCCAGCAGCTTGGGCAGAGCGGGGGGGCGCGTGGATACGCAGTATTTT; cdr3_aa: CASSLGRAGGRVDTQYF; clone_size: -; j_call: TRBJ2-3; d_call: TRBD2; v_call: TRBV5-1
cdr3_nt: TGTGCCAGCAGGATGGACAGGGCGAACACCGGGGAGCTGTTTTTT; cdr3_aa: CASRMDRANTGELFF; clone_size: -; j_call: TRBJ2-2; d_call: TRBD1; v_call: TRBV28
cdr3_nt: TGTGCCAGCAGCTTAGCCGGATCAGGGCGTTCCTACGAGCAGTACTTC; cdr3_aa: CASSLAGSGRSYEQYF; clone_size: -; j_call: TRBJ2-7; d_call: -; v_call: TRBV7-8
cdr3_nt: TGCGCCAGCAGCGCCGGGACAGGGGGCTCCTACGAGCAGTACTTC; cdr3_aa: CASSAGTGGSYEQYF; clone_size: -; j_call: TRBJ2-7; d_call: TRBD1; v_call: TRBV5-1
cdr3_nt: TGTGCCAGCAGCTTAGCTGGCTACCTCTCCTACGAGCAGTACTTC; cdr3_aa: CASSLAGYLSYEQYF; clone_size: -; j_call: TRBJ2-7; d_call: -; v_call: TRBV7-8
cdr3_nt: TGTGCCAGCAGCTTAGTAGGAGGTTCCAACTATGGCTACACCTTC; cdr3_aa: CASSLVGGSNYGYTF; clone_size: -; j_call: TRBJ1-2; d_call: -; v_call: TRBV7-8
cdr3_nt: TGCGCCAGCAGCCTCGAATATAACCTGAACACTGAAGCTTTCTTT; cdr3_aa: CASSLEYNLNTEAFF; clone_size: once; j_call: TRBJ1-1; d_call: -; v_call: TRBV4-3
cdr3_nt: TGTGCCAGCAGTTACTGGTACGGGAGTCTCGAGCAGTACTTC; cdr3_aa: CASSYWYGSLEQYF; clone_size: -; j_call: TRBJ2-7; d_call: -; v_call: TRBV6-5
cdr3_nt: TGTGCCAGCAGTGAAGCGAGGGTAAACGAGCAGTACTTC; cdr3_aa: CASSEARVNEQYF; clone_size: -; j_call: TRBJ2-7; d_call: -; v_call: TRBV2
cdr3_nt: TGTGCCAGCAGCGTAGGAGGAGGGGACTATGGCTACACCTTC; cdr3_aa: CASSVGGGDYGYTF; clone_size: -; j_call: TRBJ1-2; d_call: -; v_call: TRBV9
cdr3_nt: TGCGCCAGCAGTGAAGGGTCCCGCGGCCTACTAGCGGCTAGCACAGATACGCAGTATTTT; cdr3_aa: CASSEGSRGLLAASTDTQYF; clone_size: -; j_call: TRBJ2-3; d_call: TRBD2; v_call: TRBV10-1
cdr3_nt: TGTGCCAGCACGCTAACTAGCGGGAGTGTCAACGAGCAGTACTTC; cdr3_aa: CASTLTSGSVNEQYF; clone_size: -; j_call: TRBJ2-7; d_call: TRBD2; v_call: TRBV11-2
cdr3_nt: TGTGCCAGCAGTTTTCGTGGGGATGGAGGAGATACGCAGTATTTT; cdr3_aa: CASSFRGDGGDTQYF; clone_size: -; j_call: TRBJ2-3; d_call: -; v_call: TRBV28
cdr3_nt: TGTGCCAGCAGCGCCCGGGTCCCAGGGGCGGGAGATACGCAGTATTTT; cdr3_aa: CASSARVPGAGDTQYF; clone_size: once; j_call: TRBJ2-3; d_call: -; v_call: TRBV9
cdr3_nt: TGTGCCAGCAGTACAGGGGTCCCTAATGAAAAACTGTTTTTT; cdr3_aa: CASSTGVPNEKLFF; clone_size: -; j_call: TRBJ1-4; d_call: TRBD1; v_call: TRBV6-6
cdr3_nt: TGTGCCAGCACGGGACAGGGCCCCTCCACCGGGGAGCTGTTTTTT; cdr3_aa: CASTGQGPSTGELFF; clone_size: -; j_call: TRBJ2-2; d_call: TRBD1; v_call: TRBV14
cdr3_nt: TGTGCCAGCAGTGAGGCCCAGGGTTCACCCCTCCACTTT; cdr3_aa: CASSEAQGSPLHF; clone_size: few; j_call: TRBJ1-6; d_call: -; v_call: TRBV27
cdr3_nt: TGTGCCAGCAGCAACATAGGACAGTACAACGAGCAGTACTTC; cdr3_aa: CASSNIGQYNEQYF; clone_size: -; j_call: TRBJ2-7; d_call: -; v_call: TRBV5-6
cdr3_nt: TGTGCCAGCTCACCACTTACGGGAGGGCAAGAGACCCAGTACTTC; cdr3_aa: CASSPLTGGQETQYF; clone_size: -; j_call: TRBJ2-5; d_call: TRBD2; v_call: TRBV18
cdr3_nt: TGTGCCAGTAGTATAGTTTCAGGGACCCCTGAAGCTTTCTTT; cdr3_aa: CASSIVSGTPEAFF; clone_size: -; j_call: TRBJ1-1; d_call: -; v_call: TRBV19
cdr3_nt: TGCGCCTGGGGCAGGGGAAATGATTCACCCCTCCACTTT; cdr3_aa: CAWGRGNDSPLHF; clone_size: -; j_call: TRBJ1-6; d_call: -; v_call: TRBV30
cdr3_nt: TGTGCCAGCAGTGAATTTCCGAGTGGCGCCGGGGAGCTGTTTTTT; cdr3_aa: CASSEFPSGAGELFF; clone_size: -; j_call: TRBJ2-2; d_call: -; v_call: TRBV2
cdr3_nt: TGTGCCAGCAGCTCGGAGGGCTACACCTTC; cdr3_aa: CASSSEGYTF; clone_size: -; j_call: TRBJ1-2; d_call: -; v_call: TRBV7-9
cdr3_nt: TGTGCCAGCAGCCGTGTACTGAACACTGAAGCTTTCTTT; cdr3_aa: CASSRVLNTEAFF; clone_size: few; j_call: TRBJ1-1; d_call: -; v_call: TRBV14